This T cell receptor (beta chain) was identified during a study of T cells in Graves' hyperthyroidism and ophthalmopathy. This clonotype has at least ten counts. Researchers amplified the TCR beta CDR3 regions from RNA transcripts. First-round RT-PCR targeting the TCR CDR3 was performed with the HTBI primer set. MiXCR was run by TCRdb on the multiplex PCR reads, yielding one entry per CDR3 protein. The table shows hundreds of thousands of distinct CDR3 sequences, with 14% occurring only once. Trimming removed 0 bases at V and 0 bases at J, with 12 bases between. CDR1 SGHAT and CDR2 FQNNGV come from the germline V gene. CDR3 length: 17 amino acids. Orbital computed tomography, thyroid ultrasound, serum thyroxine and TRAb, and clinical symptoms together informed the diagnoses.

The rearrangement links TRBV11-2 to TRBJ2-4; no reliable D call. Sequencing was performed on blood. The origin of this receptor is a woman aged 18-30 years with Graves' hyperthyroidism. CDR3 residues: CASSLDLWFIAKNIQYF. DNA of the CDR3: TGTGCCAGCAGCTTAGATCTATGGTTTATAGCCAAAAACATTCAGTACTTC.